A selection of T cell receptor beta chains follows, all from one sample in a study of shared clonotypes between healthy human individuals. The protocol was immunoSEQ multiplex PCR, while the TCRdb copy is restricted to in-frame clones and leaves out a portion. The sample has about 1.1 million clones, approximately 80% seen once. What was sequenced was memory CD4+ T cells from PBMCs. These receptors were collected from a man younger than 35 in good health. Some clones in this sample may be carry-over from other donors' samples. CDR3s include the opening cysteine and the closing phenylalanine or tryptophan. The order of the fields is CDR3 length, D gene, V gene, clone size, J gene, CDR3 protein, CDR3 DNA. The D gene is left open where the match is weak. Size is stated for part of the rows, as once, few or many counts, or as a class when the clone is expanded.

15	TRBD1	TRBV2	-	TRBJ1-5	CASSWGQGATQPQHF	TGTGCCAGCAGCTGGGGACAGGGGGCAACTCAGCCCCAGCATTTT
15	-	TRBV7-2	-	TRBJ1-4	CASSSPGETGEKLFF	TGTGCCAGCAGCTCCCCCGGGGAGACGGGGGAAAAACTGTTTTTT
16	-	TRBV14	-	TRBJ2-2	CASSQRRTGTAGELFF	TGTGCCAGCAGCCAACGTAGGACGGGAACGGCCGGGGAGCTGTTTTTT
17	TRBD1	TRBV4-3	once	TRBJ1-2	CASSQELLGQGFYGYTF	TGCGCCAGCAGCCAAGAACTACTGGGACAGGGATTCTATGGCTACACCTTC
12	-	TRBV28	-	TRBJ2-7	CASGGSLYEQYF	TGTGCCAGCGGTGGGTCTCTTTACGAGCAGTACTTC
12	-	TRBV11-3	-	TRBJ2-7	CASSVPGLGQYF	TGTGCCAGCAGCGTCCCGGGCCTCGGGCAGTACTTC
13	TRBD1	TRBV27	-	TRBJ2-7	CASSRQGPYEQYF	TGTGCCAGCAGTAGACAGGGCCCCTACGAGCAGTACTTC
13	-	TRBV11-2	few	TRBJ2-1	CASTNFLIHEQFF	TGTGCCAGCACCAACTTCCTTATCCATGAGCAGTTCTTC
14	-	TRBV15	-	TRBJ2-3	CATSAGQLADTQYF	TGTGCCACCAGCGCGGGACAGCTAGCAGATACGCAGTATTTT
15	-	TRBV6-5	-	TRBJ1-1	CASSYGTGRHTEAFF	TGTGCCAGCAGTTACGGTACCGGGAGACACACTGAAGCTTTCTTT
15	TRBD2	TRBV5-1	-	TRBJ2-3	CASSVTSGATDTQYF	TGCGCCAGCAGCGTGACTAGCGGAGCCACAGATACGCAGTATTTT
19	-	TRBV5-6	-	TRBJ2-1	CASSSAHPGRWSSYNEQFF	TGTGCCAGCAGCTCCGCTCATCCGGGACGGTGGAGCTCCTACAATGAGCAGTTCTTC
11	-	TRBV20-1	-	TRBJ1-2	CSARGWFGYTF	TGCAGTGCTAGGGGATGGTTTGGCTACACCTTC
14	TRBD2	TRBV11-2	once	TRBJ2-1	CASSLLSGNNEQFF	TGTGCCAGCAGCTTGCTTAGCGGGAACAATGAGCAGTTCTTC
14	-	TRBV7-9	many	TRBJ1-5	CASSRVSSSQPQHF	TGTGCCAGCAGCCGGGTCTCCAGCTCTCAGCCCCAGCATTTT
12	-	TRBV7-9	once	TRBJ2-3	CASSPGFGPQYF	TGTGCCAGCAGCCCGGGGTTTGGTCCGCAGTATTTT
14	-	TRBV27	many	TRBJ2-3	CASTVSPSTDTQYF	TGTGCCAGCACCGTGTCCCCTAGCACAGATACGCAGTATTTT
14	TRBD1	TRBV5-1	-	TRBJ1-2	CASSLTGAYYGYTF	TGCGCCAGCAGCTTGACAGGGGCGTACTATGGCTACACCTTC
14	-	TRBV28	-	TRBJ2-7	CASSAMTGPYEQYF	TGTGCCAGCAGTGCCATGACAGGCCCCTACGAGCAGTACTTC
14	TRBD1	TRBV2	many	TRBJ1-4	CASSDRTGGEKLFF	TGTGCCAGCAGTGATCGGACAGGGGGTGAAAAACTGTTTTTT
15	-	TRBV7-2	-	TRBJ2-3	CASSLQTGRTDTQYF	TGTGCCAGCAGCTTACAGACAGGACGCACAGATACGCAGTATTTT
15	TRBD1	TRBV15	few	TRBJ1-4	CATSRRDRGREKLFF	TGTGCCACCAGCAGGCGGGACAGGGGACGAGAAAAACTGTTTTTT
15	TRBD1	TRBV9	many	TRBJ1-3	CASSSGQGAGNTIYF	TGTGCCAGCAGCTCGGGACAGGGGGCTGGAAACACCATATATTTT
13	TRBD1	TRBV27	-	TRBJ2-7	CARGDRGPYEQYF	TGTGCCAGAGGGGACAGGGGCCCCTACGAGCAGTACTTC
14	TRBD1	TRBV11-2	many	TRBJ1-1	CASSSRTGLTEAFF	TGTGCCAGCAGCTCCCGGACAGGGTTGACTGAAGCTTTCTTT
16	-	TRBV2	-	TRBJ2-6	CASTPSRAVGANVLTF	TGTGCCAGCACCCCCAGTCGGGCCGTGGGGGCCAACGTCCTGACTTTC
14	TRBD1	TRBV5-1	few	TRBJ2-7	CASSLGTGDAEQYF	TGCGCCAGCAGCTTGGGGACAGGGGACGCCGAGCAGTACTTC
13	-	TRBV7-2	-	TRBJ2-7	CASSISWGGEQYF	TGTGCCAGCAGCATAAGCTGGGGCGGCGAGCAGTACTTC
13	TRBD1	TRBV2	-	TRBJ2-7	CASGWTGPYEQYF	TGTGCCAGCGGGTGGACAGGGCCCTACGAGCAGTACTTC
15	-	TRBV28	-	TRBJ1-2	CASSSAGTANYGYTF	TGTGCCAGCAGCTCCGCGGGCACGGCTAACTATGGCTACACCTTC
15	-	TRBV15	-	TRBJ2-1	CATSREVDSYNEQFF	TGTGCCACCAGCAGAGAAGTAGATTCCTACAATGAGCAGTTCTTC
15	-	TRBV19	-	TRBJ1-5	CASTRAGLSNQPQHF	TGTGCCAGTACACGGGCTGGTTTGAGCAATCAGCCCCAGCATTTT
11	-	TRBV7-9	-	TRBJ2-5	CASSFKETQYF	TGTGCCAGCAGTTTCAAAGAGACCCAGTACTTC
13	TRBD1	TRBV10-3	many	TRBJ1-2	CAISRDSIYGYTF	TGTGCCATCAGCCGGGACAGCATCTATGGCTACACCTTC
14	TRBD1	TRBV28	many	TRBJ2-2	CASTSGQAPGELFF	TGTGCCAGCACTTCCGGACAGGCCCCCGGGGAGCTGTTTTTT
14	TRBD1	TRBV6-5	-	TRBJ2-7	CASSYSRTGHEQYF	TGTGCCAGCAGCTACTCGCGGACAGGCCACGAGCAGTACTTC
14	TRBD1	TRBV5-1	-	TRBJ1-1	CASSLGDRGTEAFF	TGCGCCAGCAGCTTGGGGGACAGGGGCACTGAAGCTTTCTTT
14	-	TRBV7-2	-	TRBJ1-2	CASSPGRTVYGYTF	TGTGCCAGCAGCCCAGGGCGGACAGTCTATGGCTACACCTTC
16	TRBD1	TRBV7-9	once	TRBJ1-1	CASTLVAGQGSTEAFF	TGTGCCAGCACCCTAGTTGCGGGACAGGGTTCCACTGAAGCTTTCTTT
14	-	TRBV2	-	TRBJ2-1	CASIMDYLYNEQFF	TGTGCCAGCATCATGGACTACCTATACAATGAGCAGTTCTTC
15	-	TRBV2	-	TRBJ1-4	CASNTVGGTNEKLFF	TGTGCCAGCAATACGGTGGGGGGGACTAATGAAAAACTGTTTTTT
13	TRBD1	TRBV2	-	TRBJ1-2	CASRATGADGYTF	TGTGCCAGCAGGGCGACAGGGGCGGACGGCTACACCTTC
17	-	TRBV19	-	TRBJ2-1	CASSNDRGSGTYNEQFF	TGTGCCAGTAGTAACGACAGAGGTAGCGGAACTTACAATGAGCAGTTCTTC
16	TRBD1	TRBV7-8	-	TRBJ1-2	CASSLPGTAANYGYTF	TGTGCCAGCAGCTTACCTGGGACAGCAGCTAACTATGGCTACACCTTC
14	-	TRBV5-1	-	TRBJ1-1	CASSNTGSNTEAFF	TGCGCCAGCAGCAACACAGGGTCGAACACTGAAGCTTTCTTT
13	-	TRBV7-2	once	TRBJ2-5	CASSLVYQETQYF	TGTGCCAGCAGCTTAGTGTATCAAGAGACCCAGTACTTC
20	TRBD2	TRBV14	few	TRBJ2-1	CASSQPPGLAGVLGFHEQFF	TGTGCCAGCAGCCAACCCCCGGGACTAGCGGGAGTTTTAGGATTCCATGAGCAGTTCTTC
13	TRBD1	TRBV29-1	few	TRBJ2-3	CSVEARGTDTQYF	TGCAGCGTTGAGGCCAGGGGGACAGATACGCAGTATTTT
10	-	TRBV12-1	-	TRBJ2-7	CASTPYEQYF	TGTGCCAGCACCCCCTACGAGCAGTACTTC
16	TRBD2	TRBV7-2	-	TRBJ2-1	CASSRAGTSGRAGQFF	TGTGCCAGCAGCCGGGCCGGGACTAGCGGGAGGGCTGGGCAGTTCTTC
13	-	TRBV5-1	-	TRBJ1-1	CASSLRGSTEAFF	TGCGCCAGCAGCTTGCGGGGTTCCACTGAAGCTTTCTTT
14	-	TRBV4-1	-	TRBJ2-7	CASSPRWDSYEQYF	TGCGCCAGCAGCCCCCGGTGGGACTCCTACGAGCAGTACTTC
15	-	TRBV7-8	once	TRBJ1-4	CASSLVGGPNEKLFF	TGTGCCAGCAGCTTAGTCGGGGGACCAAATGAAAAACTGTTTTTT
16	TRBD1	TRBV11-3	few	TRBJ2-3	CASSAREGQGTDTQYF	TGTGCCAGCAGCGCTAGGGAGGGACAGGGGACAGATACGCAGTATTTT
15	-	TRBV5-1	-	TRBJ2-1	CASSLEGTDYNEQFF	TGCGCCAGCAGCTTGGAGGGCACCGACTACAATGAGCAGTTCTTC
15	-	TRBV5-1	few	TRBJ1-3	CASSLAPGSGNTIYF	TGCGCCAGCAGCTTGGCCCCGGGATCTGGAAACACCATATATTTT
13	TRBD2	TRBV30	-	TRBJ2-1	CAWGLAGGSEQFF	TGTGCCTGGGGACTAGCGGGAGGGTCTGAGCAGTTCTTC
13	TRBD1	TRBV6-1	-	TRBJ1-2	CASSAGGDYGYTF	TGTGCCAGCAGTGCAGGGGGGGACTATGGCTACACCTTC
14	TRBD2	TRBV19	-	TRBJ2-1	CASKTSGTYNEQFF	TGTGCCAGCAAAACTAGCGGGACCTACAATGAGCAGTTCTTC